The entry below gives a single TCR beta chain sequence along with its context. This specimen belongs to a study of blood T cell repertoires in COVID-19. At the level of the study: Samples came from the United States, Italy and Spain, spanning acute and convalescent COVID-19. Sample material is recorded as cDNA or gDNA derived from T cells, B-cell-depleted T cells, or PBMCs.

V was pared by 8 bases and J by 7 bases, with 20 bases between. Germline values: CDR1 MDHEN, CDR2 SYDVKM. This CDR3 comprises 15 residues. Authors' data handling: Amplified reference gene primers provided the basis for estimating nucleated cell counts. The table came from immunoSEQ multiplex PCR; TCRdb's copy has only in-frame clones and leaves some out. The V and J calls and clone size come from that table; D and trimming were worked out from the DNA. The table records some 300,000 clones, 88% of them present only once. The V call is TRBV28, the J call TRBJ1-4, with D unclear. The TCR was taken from a woman younger than 45 who had recovered from COVID-19. Sequencing was done on a sample of peripheral blood. CDR3 coding DNA: TGTGCCAGCTCCTCGGGTCAAGGATTAAGTGAAAAACTGTTTTTT. The encoded protein is CASSSGQGLSEKLFF. The full variable domain, in which reference TRBV28 and TRBJ1-4 provide the parts outside the CDR3, is DVKVTQSSRYLVKRTGEKVFLECVQDMDHENMFWYRQDPGLGLRLIYFSYDVKMKEKGDIPEGYSVSREKKERFSLILESASTNQTSMYLCASSSGQGLSEKLFFGSGTQLSVL.